This is a list of T cell receptor beta chains from one sample in a study of CD8 T cells in Susac syndrome. Via MiXCR, TCRdb re-called the immunoSEQ multiplex PCR reads, giving one row per CDR3 protein. The profile shows 110,000 or so distinct CDR3 sequences, 90% to 95% of them singletons. The sample taken for sequencing was CD4+ T cells from PBMCs. These receptors were taken from a human donor with multiple sclerosis. Each CDR3 is given with its conserved first and last residue. The order of the fields is J gene, clone size, V gene, CDR3 protein. Clone size is not always given. Where it is, it says once, few, many or a class for expanded clones.

>TRBJ2-5|-|TRBV29-1
CSVVGTSGRKETQYF
>TRBJ1-2|-|TRBV20-1
CSARPGSEGYGYTF
>TRBJ1-5|-|TRBV12-3/TRBV12-4
CASSFVRGTANQPQHF
>TRBJ2-2|-|TRBV7-7
CASSPTGTGELFF
>TRBJ1-2|-|TRBV20-1
CSARDRLAYGYTF
>TRBJ2-7|-|TRBV5-6
CASSYRLQSTYEQYF
>TRBJ2-2|-|TRBV30
CASIGVGTRRPGELFF
>TRBJ1-1|-|TRBV5-1
CASSSPGGGTEAFF
>TRBJ2-1|-|TRBV5-1
CASRKLDRGYNEQFF
>TRBJ2-5|once|TRBV30
CAWSRQGGETQYF
>TRBJ1-2|-|TRBV14
CASSQDWGGFDGYTF
>TRBJ1-2|-|TRBV30
CAWSGTIGNYGYTF
>TRBJ2-3|-|TRBV7-3
CASSTETDTQYF
>TRBJ2-1|-|TRBV29-1
CSVDASSSDEQFF
>TRBJ2-3|-|TRBV29-1
CSPNRRASGGAADTQYF
>TRBJ2-3|-|TRBV30
CAWNRLNTDTQYF
>TRBJ1-1|-|TRBV3-1
CASSQVITATEAFF
>TRBJ2-5|-|TRBV28
CASATGREETQYF
>TRBJ2-2|-|TRBV30
CAWSGLRYTGELFF
>TRBJ2-7|-|TRBV2
CASVRAGGYEQYF
>TRBJ1-2|once|TRBV15
CATSRDQGVFYGYTF
>TRBJ1-5|-|TRBV2
CASSGTGQPQHF
>TRBJ1-2|-|TRBV9
CASSHWPGYTF
>TRBJ2-2|-|TRBV12-5
CASGLVEGGVGELFF
>TRBJ1-4|-|TRBV4-3
CASSHGNTGTGEKLFF
>TRBJ2-5|-|TRBV19
CASSSTGLGTQYF